One T cell receptor beta chain is described in this entry. The protocol was immunoSEQ multiplex PCR, while the TCRdb copy is restricted to in-frame clones and leaves out a portion. The data show 120,000 to 150,000 clones, around 90% seen once. The sample belongs to a study of T cell responses to AZD1222 COVID-19 vaccine. Study context: The study pooled second doses at about 4 or about 12 weeks.

Germline CDR1 MNHNY, CDR2 SVGAGI (reference sequence). The ends were cut back, 2 bases at V and 6 bases at J, with 13 bases in the middle. The CDR3 sequence is 14 residues long. The rearrangement uses TRBV6-6 and TRBJ1-2; a possible D gene is TRBD1 (6 bases). Source: peripheral blood, taken on day 0 of AZD1222 vaccination. The TCR was taken from an adult in good health. The CDR3 region has the DNA TGTGCCAGCAGTTACGGTACGGGGGCCAATGGCTACACCTTC. Its protein is CASSYGTGANGYTF.